This T cell receptor (beta chain) was found in a study of blood T cell repertoires in COVID-19. Germline V gives CDR1 SGHDT, CDR2 YYEEEE. The V segment lost 4 bases and the J segment 2 bases; nucleotides outside the gene matches: 3. This CDR3 contains 13 residues. Generated by immunoSEQ multiplex PCR, the TCRdb table keeps only in-frame clones and is missing some. Seen here are under 250,000 clones, 70% to 90% observed once, and the top ten hold 11%. The chain links TRBV5-6 to TRBJ2-7; 7 bases agree with TRBD1. Sequenced sample: PBMCs or T cells enriched from blood (not recorded which). The sequence came from a man aged 25-45 years who had recovered from COVID-19. The DNA for the CDR3 is TGTGCCAGCAGCCGAGGACAGGCCTACGAGCAGTACTTC. It specifies CASSRGQAYEQYF.